Listed below are T cell receptor beta chains from one sample, sequenced in a study of a mutant IDH1 vaccine in newly diagnosed glioma. The protocol was immunoSEQ multiplex PCR, while the TCRdb copy is restricted to in-frame clones and leaves out a portion. The sample lists under 150,000 clones; almost 90% were seen once. These receptors have no identified antigens. The specimen was PBMCs, collected from a glioma patient whose treatment included an IDH1 peptide vaccine. The receptor source for this set is a woman aged 45-65 years with glioma. The CDR3 runs from the conserved cysteine through the conserved F or W. A D gene is named only where the DNA matches it firmly. Rows give clone size only sometimes, using once, few, many, or a class for an expanded clone.

D	J	V	size	CDR3	DNA
TRBD1	TRBJ1-2	TRBV28	.	CASSSGTGLFYGYTF	TGTGCCAGCAGTTCCGGGACAGGGCTTTTCTATGGCTACACCTTC
.	TRBJ1-4	TRBV27	.	CASSYGSFEKLFF	TGTGCCAGCAGTTACGGGTCATTTGAAAAACTGTTTTTT
TRBD1	TRBJ1-1	TRBV11-2	.	CASSLGRGIGNTEAFF	TGTGCCAGCAGCTTAGGCAGGGGGATAGGGAACACTGAAGCTTTCTTT
.	TRBJ2-1	TRBV29-1	.	CSVQTPLYNEQFF	TGCAGCGTCCAAACCCCTCTTTACAATGAGCAGTTCTTC
TRBD1	TRBJ1-3	TRBV5-4	.	CASSFAGDRVHTIYF	TGTGCCAGCAGCTTCGCAGGGGACAGGGTACACACCATATATTTT
.	TRBJ1-1	TRBV7-3	.	CASSFAPGTEAFF	TGTGCCAGCAGCTTTGCGCCAGGCACTGAAGCTTTCTTT
.	TRBJ1-1	TRBV7-9	.	CASSGDGYANTEAFF	TGTGCCAGCAGCGGAGATGGGTACGCGAACACTGAAGCTTTCTTT
TRBD2	TRBJ2-7	TRBV19	.	CASTTGTSDSYEQYF	TGTGCCAGTACCACCGGGACTAGCGACTCCTACGAGCAGTACTTC
TRBD1	TRBJ2-3	TRBV11-2	.	CASSLGQVGDTQYF	TGTGCCAGCAGCTTGGGACAGGTGGGAGATACGCAGTATTTT
TRBD1	TRBJ2-2	TRBV7-6	.	CASSRSGTGGIGELFF	TGTGCCAGCAGCCGCTCCGGGACAGGGGGAATCGGGGAGCTGTTTTTT
.	TRBJ2-7	TRBV6-5	.	CASSYRVARGFYEQYF	TGTGCCAGCAGTTACAGGGTAGCCCGGGGGTTTTACGAGCAGTACTTC
.	TRBJ2-5	TRBV27	.	CASSRNREETQYF	TGTGCCAGCAGCCGAAACAGGGAAGAGACCCAGTACTTC
.	TRBJ2-7	TRBV4-1	.	CASSQVRASYEQYF	TGCGCCAGCAGCCAAGTCAGGGCGAGCTACGAGCAGTACTTC
.	TRBJ2-7	TRBV6-1	.	CASSEAVGSPYEQYF	TGTGCCAGCAGTGAAGCCGTCGGAAGCCCCTACGAGCAGTACTTC
.	TRBJ2-7	TRBV5-4	once	CASSGLGSYEQYF	TGTGCCAGCAGCGGACTCGGCTCCTACGAGCAGTACTTC
TRBD1	TRBJ1-1	TRBV5-1	.	CASSFDRVVLNTEAFF	TGCGCCAGCAGCTTTGACAGGGTGGTACTGAACACTGAAGCTTTCTTT
.	TRBJ1-5	TRBV7-9	many	CASSLERSNQPQHF	TGTGCCAGCAGCTTAGAACGGAGCAATCAGCCCCAGCATTTT
TRBD1	TRBJ2-7	TRBV6-5	.	CASSLGQGVVYEQYF	TGTGCCAGCAGTTTAGGACAGGGGGTCGTTTACGAGCAGTACTTC
TRBD2	TRBJ2-2	TRBV27	.	CASSSIPPLGGRTGELFF	TGTGCCAGCAGTTCTATACCCCCCCTTGGCGGGAGAACCGGGGAGCTGTTTTTT
TRBD2	TRBJ2-7	TRBV7-6	.	CASTAGGSYEQYF	TGTGCCAGCACAGCGGGGGGTTCCTACGAGCAGTACTTC
.	TRBJ1-6	TRBV6-1	once	CASSERDLRSSSYNSPLHF	TGTGCCAGCAGTGAACGGGACCTCAGGTCAAGCTCCTATAATTCACCCCTCCACTTT
.	TRBJ1-1	TRBV7-3	.	CASSLSPGEESEAFF	TGTGCCAGCAGCTTATCCCCAGGGGAAGAGTCTGAAGCTTTCTTT
TRBD2	TRBJ2-3	TRBV4-1	.	CASSPSKTSGSMGTDTQYF	TGCGCCAGCAGCCCATCTAAGACTAGCGGGAGTATGGGAACAGATACGCAGTATTTT
.	TRBJ2-5	TRBV5-4	.	CASSSDLGGGETQYF	TGTGCCAGCAGCTCCGATTTAGGGGGAGGTGAGACCCAGTACTTC
TRBD1	TRBJ1-1	TRBV5-6	.	CASSPTGGDTEAFF	TGTGCCAGCAGCCCGACAGGGGGGGACACTGAAGCTTTCTTT
TRBD1	TRBJ2-7	TRBV6-5	.	CASSYSTRGMGEQYF	TGTGCCAGCAGTTACTCTACCAGGGGGATGGGTGAGCAGTACTTC
.	TRBJ2-3	TRBV19	.	CASSIRVSSSTDTQYF	TGTGCCAGTAGTATTCGGGTTAGTTCTAGCACAGATACGCAGTATTTT
.	TRBJ1-1	TRBV5-6	.	CASSLGLGTEAFF	TGTGCCAGCAGCCTAGGGTTGGGCACTGAAGCTTTCTTT
.	TRBJ2-5	TRBV7-9	.	CASTKKDSQETQYF	TGTGCCAGCACCAAAAAGGACAGCCAAGAGACCCAGTACTTC
.	TRBJ1-1	TRBV30	.	CAWRVTGWSDTEAFF	TGTGCCTGGAGGGTTACAGGGTGGAGCGACACTGAAGCTTTCTTT
.	TRBJ2-1	TRBV28	.	CASTSRYEQFF	TGTGCCAGCACCTCCCGGTATGAGCAGTTCTTC
.	TRBJ2-7	TRBV7-9	once	CASSHTSLDEQYF	TGTGCCAGCAGCCATACGTCCCTGGACGAGCAGTACTTC
TRBD1	TRBJ1-5	TRBV2	.	CASSWTGANQPQHF	TGTGCCAGCAGCTGGACAGGGGCCAATCAGCCCCAGCATTTT
TRBD1	TRBJ2-1	TRBV9	.	CASSRQGYNEQFF	TGTGCCAGCAGTAGACAGGGCTACAATGAGCAGTTCTTC
TRBD1	TRBJ2-6	TRBV9	once	CASSLTGAGANVLTF	TGTGCCAGCAGCCTTACAGGGGCAGGGGCCAACGTCCTGACTTTC
.	TRBJ2-1	TRBV9	.	CASSVEGSLYNEQFF	TGTGCCAGCAGCGTAGAGGGCAGTCTCTACAATGAGCAGTTCTTC
TRBD2	TRBJ2-2	TRBV5-1	.	CASNTGLAGGYTGELFF	TGCGCCAGCAACACGGGACTAGCGGGAGGTTACACCGGGGAGCTGTTTTTT
.	TRBJ2-7	TRBV27	.	CASSTTQGTAVYEQYF	TGTGCCAGCAGTACCACACAGGGTACAGCAGTCTACGAGCAGTACTTC
.	TRBJ2-1	TRBV6-5	.	CASSFDDEQFF	TGTGCCAGCAGTTTTGATGATGAGCAGTTCTTC